This T cell receptor (beta chain) was obtained from a study of CD8 T cells in Susac syndrome. The V end was cut by 5 bases, the J end by 0 bases, with 8 bases between. Germline V lookup: CDR1 SGHTA, CDR2 FQGTGA. CDR3 size: 15 residues. The authors reverse transcribed roughly 0.5 to 1 ug RNA with random hexamers. Multiplex PCR with immunoSEQ amplified the TCR beta CDR3 across 54 Vbeta and 13 Jbeta. MiXCR, applied by TCRdb to the immunoSEQ multiplex PCR reads, yields one record per CDR3 protein. The sample contains roughly 150,000 distinct CDR3 sequences, approximately 92% of which appear only once. TCR beta sequencing was performed on blood CD8+ and CD4+ T cells. Healthy donors were controls matched for age and sex. The CD8+ and CD4+ T cells were negatively isolated, with the TEMRA cells enriched by FACS.

The clonotype originates from a human donor in good health. The chain has TRBV7-3 and TRBJ2-6, with a weak D call TRBD2 (5 bases). The specimen sequenced was CD4+ T cells from PBMCs. CDR3: CASSRGSSGANVLTF. The CDR3 nucleotides read TGTGCCAGCAGCCGGGGATCCTCTGGGGCCAACGTCCTGACTTTC.